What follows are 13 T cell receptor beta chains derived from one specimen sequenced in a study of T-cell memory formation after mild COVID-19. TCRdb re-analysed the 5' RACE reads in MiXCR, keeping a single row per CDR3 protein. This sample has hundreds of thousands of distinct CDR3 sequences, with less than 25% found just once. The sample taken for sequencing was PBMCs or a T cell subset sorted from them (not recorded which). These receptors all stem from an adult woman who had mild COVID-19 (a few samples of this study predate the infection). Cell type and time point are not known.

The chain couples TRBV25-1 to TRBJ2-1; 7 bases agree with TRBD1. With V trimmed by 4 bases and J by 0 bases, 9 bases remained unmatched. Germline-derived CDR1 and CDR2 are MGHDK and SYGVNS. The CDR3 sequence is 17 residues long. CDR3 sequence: CASSGRQGLSSYNEQFF. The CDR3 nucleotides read TGTGCCAGCAGTGGACGACAGGGCCTAAGCTCCTACAATGAGCAGTTCTTC.

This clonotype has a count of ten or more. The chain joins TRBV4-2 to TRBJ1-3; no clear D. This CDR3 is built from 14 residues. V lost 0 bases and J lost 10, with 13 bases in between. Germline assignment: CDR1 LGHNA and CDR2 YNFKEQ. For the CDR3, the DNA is TGTGCCAGCAGCCAAGAGAAGGTGCGGAGGACCATATATTTT. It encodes CASSQEKVRRTIYF.

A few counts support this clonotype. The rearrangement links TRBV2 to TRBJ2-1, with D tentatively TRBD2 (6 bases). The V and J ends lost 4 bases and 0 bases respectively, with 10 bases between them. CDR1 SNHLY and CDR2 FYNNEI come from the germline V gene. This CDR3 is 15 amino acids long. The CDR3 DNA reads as TGTGCCAGCAGTGGAGACGGGAGCTCCTACAATGAGCAGTTCTTC. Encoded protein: CASSGDGSSYNEQFF.

The CDR3 sequence: CASGAGKQPQHF. In DNA form, the CDR3 reads TGTGCCAGCGGTGCGGGGAAACAGCCCCAGCATTTT. The rearrangement links TRBV12-3 or TRBV12-4 to TRBJ1-5; D is unclear. The CDR3 contains 12 residues. V was pared by 8 bases and J by 7 bases, with 12 bases between.

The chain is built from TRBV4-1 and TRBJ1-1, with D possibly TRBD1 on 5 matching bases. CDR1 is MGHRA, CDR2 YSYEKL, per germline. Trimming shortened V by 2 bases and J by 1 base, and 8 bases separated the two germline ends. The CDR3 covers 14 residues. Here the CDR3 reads CASSQLRANTEAFF. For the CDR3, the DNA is TGCGCCAGCAGCCAACTCAGGGCGAACACTGAAGCTTTCTTT.

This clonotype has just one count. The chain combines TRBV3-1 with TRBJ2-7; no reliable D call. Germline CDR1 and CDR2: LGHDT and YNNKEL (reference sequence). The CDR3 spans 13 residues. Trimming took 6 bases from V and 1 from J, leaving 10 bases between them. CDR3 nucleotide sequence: TGTGCCAGCAGTCATAAGGGTTCCTACGAGCAGTACTTC. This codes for CASSHKGSYEQYF.

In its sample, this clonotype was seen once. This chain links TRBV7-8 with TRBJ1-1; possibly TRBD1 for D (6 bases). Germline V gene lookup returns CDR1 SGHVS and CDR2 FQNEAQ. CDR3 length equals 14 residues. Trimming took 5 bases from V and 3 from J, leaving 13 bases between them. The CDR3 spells CASSVGQQHTEAFF. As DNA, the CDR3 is TGTGCCAGCAGCGTTGGACAGCAGCACACTGAAGCTTTCTTT.

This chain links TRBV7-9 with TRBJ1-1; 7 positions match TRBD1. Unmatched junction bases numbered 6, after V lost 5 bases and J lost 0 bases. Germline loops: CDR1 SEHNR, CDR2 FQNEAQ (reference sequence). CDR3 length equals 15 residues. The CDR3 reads CASSPQGSMNTEAFF. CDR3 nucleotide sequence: TGTGCCAGCAGCCCACAGGGGTCCATGAACACTGAAGCTTTCTTT.

CDR3 coding DNA: TGTGCCAGCAGCCCACCCGGGCTAGCGGGGGGTAACAATGAGCAGTTCTTC. Translating it yields CASSPPGLAGGNNEQFF. The chain recombines TRBV7-2 with TRBJ2-1; 11 bases agree with TRBD2. V trimming: 5 bases; J trimming: 5 bases; junction bases outside the gene matches: 11. The germline gives CDR1 SGHTA, CDR2 FQGNSA. The CDR3 is 17 amino acids.

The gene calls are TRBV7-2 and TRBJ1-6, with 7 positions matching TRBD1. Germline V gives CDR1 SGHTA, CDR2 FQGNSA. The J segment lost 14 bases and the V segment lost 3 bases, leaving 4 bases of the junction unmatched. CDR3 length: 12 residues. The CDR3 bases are TGTGCCAGCAGCTTCGACAGGGTGGCCCTCCACTTT. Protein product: CASSFDRVALHF.

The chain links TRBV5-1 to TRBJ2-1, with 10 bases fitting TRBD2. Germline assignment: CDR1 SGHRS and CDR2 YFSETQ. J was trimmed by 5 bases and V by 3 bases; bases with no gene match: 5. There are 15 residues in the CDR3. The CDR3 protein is CASSSTLAGDNEQFF. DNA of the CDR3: TGCGCCAGCAGCTCTACCCTAGCGGGAGACAATGAGCAGTTCTTC.

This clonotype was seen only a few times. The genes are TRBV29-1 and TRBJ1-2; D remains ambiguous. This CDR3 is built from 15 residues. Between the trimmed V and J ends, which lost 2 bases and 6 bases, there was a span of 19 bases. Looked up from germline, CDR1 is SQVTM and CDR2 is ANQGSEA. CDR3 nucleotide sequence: TGCAGCGTTGAATTTACTGATAGAACAGATGATGGCTACACCTTC. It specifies CSVEFTDRTDDGYTF. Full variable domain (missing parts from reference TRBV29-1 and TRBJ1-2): SAVISQKPSRDICQRGTSLTIQCQVDSQVTMMFWYRQQPGQSLTLIATANQGSEATYESGFVIDKFPISRPNLTFSTLTVSNMSPEDSSIYLCSVEFTDRTDDGYTFGSGTRLTVV.

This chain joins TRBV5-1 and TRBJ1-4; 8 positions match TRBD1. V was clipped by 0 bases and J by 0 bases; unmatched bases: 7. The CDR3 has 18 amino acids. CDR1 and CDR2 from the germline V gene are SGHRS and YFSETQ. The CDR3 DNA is TGCGCCAGCAGCTTGGCCCTGGACAGGGCTACAACTAATGAAAAACTGTTTTTT. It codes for CASSLALDRATTNEKLFF.